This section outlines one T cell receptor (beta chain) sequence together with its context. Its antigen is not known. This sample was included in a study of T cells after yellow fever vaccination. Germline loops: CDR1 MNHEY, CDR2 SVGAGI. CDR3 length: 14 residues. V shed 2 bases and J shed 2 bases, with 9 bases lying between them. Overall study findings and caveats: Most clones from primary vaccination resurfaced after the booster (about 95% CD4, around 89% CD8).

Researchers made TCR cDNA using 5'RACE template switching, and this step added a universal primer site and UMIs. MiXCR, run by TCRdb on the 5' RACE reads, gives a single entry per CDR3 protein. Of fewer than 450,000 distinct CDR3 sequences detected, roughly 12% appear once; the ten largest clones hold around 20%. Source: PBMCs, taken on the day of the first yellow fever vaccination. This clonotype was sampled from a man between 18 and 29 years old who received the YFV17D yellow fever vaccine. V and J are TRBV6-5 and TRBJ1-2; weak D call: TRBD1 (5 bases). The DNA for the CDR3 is TGTGCCAGCAGTTACGTTGGGGGGAACTATGGCTACACCTTC. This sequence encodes CASSYVGGNYGYTF.